Presented here are 25 T cell receptor beta chains from one specimen sequenced in a study of T cell responses to AZD1222 COVID-19 vaccine. Clones were sequenced by immunoSEQ multiplex PCR, and TCRdb holds only the in-frame ones, with some missing. The repertoire holds 110,000 or so clones, with about 85% as singletons. Material: peripheral blood, obtained 28 days after the second AZD1222 dose. These receptor sequences come from an adult who received the AZD1222 COVID-19 vaccine.

V gene TRBV6-5 combines with J gene TRBJ1-2; D might be TRBD1 (5 bases). Germline assignment: CDR1 MNHEY and CDR2 SVGAGI. The V and J ends lost 10 bases and 2 bases respectively, with 11 bases between them. The CDR3 is made up of 12 amino acids. The DNA of the CDR3 is TGTGCCACTCTAGGGGAGAACTATGGCTACACCTTC. As protein: CATLGENYGYTF.

The chain couples TRBV29-1 to TRBJ1-1; tentatively, D is TRBD1 (5 bases). Trimming took off 1 base at V and 0 bases at J, with 21 bases between the two ends. This CDR3 spans 18 amino acids. Germline V gene sequence: CDR1 SQVTM, CDR2 ANQGSEA. The CDR3 here is CSVEGPRDPKSMNTEAFF. As DNA, the CDR3 is TGCAGCGTTGAAGGGCCCAGGGACCCGAAATCTATGAACACTGAAGCTTTCTTT.

The chain recombines TRBV7-9 with TRBJ1-1, with D perhaps TRBD1 (5 bases). The CDR3 has 11 residues. The V and J ends lost 5 bases and 11 bases respectively, with 12 bases between them. Germline CDR1 SEHNR, CDR2 FQNEAQ (reference sequence). The DNA for the CDR3 is TGTGCCAGCAGCGACGGGGGTTGGGCTTTCTTT. Translating gives CASSDGGWAFF. Full variable domain (outside the CDR3, taken from reference TRBV7-9 and TRBJ1-1): DTGVSQNPRHKITKRGQNVTFRCDPISEHNRLYWYRQTLGQGPEFLTYFQNEAQLEKSRLLSDRFSAERPKGSFSTLEIQRTEQGDSAMYLCASSDGGWAFFGQGTRLTVV.

This rearrangement joins TRBV6-5 to TRBJ1-2; D not resolved. This CDR3 is built from 15 residues. Between the trimmed V and J ends, which lost 0 bases and 0 bases, there was a span of 8 bases. Germline CDR1 and CDR2: MNHEY and SVGAGI. CDR3 sequence: CASSYSVFTNYGYTF. In DNA form, the CDR3 reads TGTGCCAGCAGTTACTCAGTTTTTACTAACTATGGCTACACCTTC.

The chain recombines TRBV6-5 with TRBJ1-1; D uncertain. V lost 0 bases and J 6 bases, leaving 5 bases between the germline ends. This CDR3 has 12 residues. CDR1 and CDR2 (germline): MNHEY, SVGAGI. CDR3 bases: TGTGCCAGCAGTTACTCCTCGCCTGAAGCTTTCTTT. It yields the protein CASSYSSPEAFF.

The CDR3, as DNA: TGTGCCAGCAGTTACTCGATCCGGGGGGCCGACTATGGCTACACCTTC. This codes for CASSYSIRGADYGYTF. The chain uses TRBV6-5 and TRBJ1-2, with D perhaps TRBD1 (6 bases). CDR3 length: 16 amino acids. CDR1 is MNHEY, CDR2 SVGAGI, per germline. V lost 0 bases and J lost 3, with 14 bases in between.

V gene TRBV5-1 combines with J gene TRBJ2-3, with 8 bases that match TRBD2. The CDR3 is 19 residues long. The junction had 16 bases not matched to a gene; V was cut back by 4 bases and J by 0 bases. CDR1 and CDR2 from the germline V gene are SGHRS and YFSETQ. The CDR3 loop reads CASSTLAGMTLSSTDTQYF. The CDR3 bases are TGCGCCAGCAGCACGTTAGCGGGGATGACACTCTCTAGCACAGATACGCAGTATTTT. Full variable domain (missing parts from reference TRBV5-1 and TRBJ2-3): KAGVTQTPRYLIKTRGQQVTLSCSPISGHRSVSWYQQTPGQGLQFLFEYFSETQRNKGNFPGRFSGRQFSNSRSEMNVSTLELGDSALYLCASSTLAGMTLSSTDTQYFGPGTRLTVL.

The V and J genes are TRBV5-6 and TRBJ1-5; the D is unclear. The V end was cut by 1 base, the J end by 5 bases, with 4 bases between. Germline V CDR1 and CDR2: SGHDT, YYEEEE. The CDR3 runs 12 residues. The CDR3 sequence is CASSLLDQPQHF. The CDR3 DNA reads as TGTGCCAGCAGCTTGTTGGATCAGCCCCAGCATTTT.

The chain has TRBV5-6 and TRBJ2-2; D unresolved. CDR3 length: 13 residues. Trimming removed 4 bases at V and 0 bases at J, with 4 bases between. In germline, CDR1 is SGHDT, CDR2 YYEEEE. This chain's CDR3 is CASSQSNTGELFF. DNA for the CDR3: TGTGCCAGCAGCCAGTCGAACACCGGGGAGCTGTTTTTT.

This clone was seen a single time. The V and J genes are TRBV7-8 and TRBJ1-5; D is unresolved. V was trimmed by 5 bases and J by 9 bases, leaving 17 bases between them. The CDR3 contains 14 residues. The germline gives CDR1 SGHVS, CDR2 FQNEAQ. The CDR3 region is CASSPGAVQPPQHF. The CDR3 nucleotides are TGTGCCAGCAGCCCAGGCGCGGTCCAACCGCCCCAGCATTTT.

As for this clone: At one of its ends the junction is not consistent with the germline gene, which may arise from a read error. The chain's CDR3 is CASSERGANAEAFF. Here the CDR3 DNA reads TGTGCCAGCAGTGAACGGGGGGCGAACGCTGAAGCTTTCTTT. The chain links TRBV6-1 to TRBJ1-1; D may be TRBD1 (6 bases). Germline V gene lookup returns CDR1 MNHNS and CDR2 SASEGT. The CDR3 totals 14 residues.

The V and J genes are TRBV4-3 and TRBJ1-6; D unresolved. V gave up 2 bases and J gave up 4 bases, with 12 bases separating them. The CDR3 consists of 16 residues. The V gene's germline CDR1 is LGHNA and CDR2 YSLEER. In DNA form, the CDR3 reads TGCGCCAGCAGCCAAAACGCGGGCGCTTATAATTCACCCCTCCACTTT. It encodes CASSQNAGAYNSPLHF.

The chain has TRBV6-5 and TRBJ1-5; D remains ambiguous. Per the germline V gene, CDR1 is MNHEY and CDR2 is SVGAGI. Trimming cost V 3 bases and J 5 bases, with 5 bases left between them. The CDR3 loop spans 12 amino acids. This CDR3 is CASSYIDQPQHF. The CDR3 coding sequence is TGTGCCAGCAGTTATATAGATCAGCCCCAGCATTTT.

This clone was observed a single time. This rearrangement joins TRBV28 to TRBJ1-1; perhaps TRBD1 as D (6 bases). CDR1 and CDR2 (germline): MDHEN, SYDVKM. The CDR3 covers 14 residues. V dropped 5 bases and J dropped 7 bases, with 17 bases sitting between them. The CDR3 DNA follows: TGTGCCAGCAGTACCACCCGACAGGCCCTTGAAGCTTTCTTT. It specifies CASSTTRQALEAFF. Full variable domain (missing parts from reference TRBV28 and TRBJ1-1): DVKVTQSSRYLVKRTGEKVFLECVQDMDHENMFWYRQDPGLGLRLIYFSYDVKMKEKGDIPEGYSVSREKKERFSLILESASTNQTSMYLCASSTTRQALEAFFGQGTRLTVV.

This chain connects TRBV6-1 to TRBJ2-5; no clear D gene. Germline CDR1 is MNHNS and CDR2 is SASEGT. V gave up 0 bases and J gave up 1 base, with 9 bases separating them. This CDR3 has 15 residues. CDR3 loop: CASSEADGTQETQYF. CDR3 sequence (DNA): TGTGCCAGCAGTGAAGCCGACGGAACCCAAGAGACCCAGTACTTC.

The chain carries TRBV10-3 and TRBJ1-4, with D unresolved. CDR3 length equals 13 residues. V was shortened by 3 bases and J by 7 bases, with 9 bases between the two germline ends. The germline gives CDR1 ENHRY, CDR2 SYGVKD. The chain's CDR3 is CAISDELGEKLFF. Written as DNA, the CDR3 is TGTGCCATCAGTGATGAGCTGGGTGAAAAACTGTTTTTT.

The CDR3 here is CASSGIRQGRERGTEAFF. In DNA form, the CDR3 reads TGTGCCAGCAGCGGAATTCGTCAGGGACGCGAGAGGGGCACTGAAGCTTTCTTT. The chain couples TRBV7-6 to TRBJ1-1, with D possibly matching TRBD1 (5 bases). Trimming took 5 bases from V and 4 from J, leaving 26 bases between them. Germline V gene data show CDR1 as SGHVS and CDR2 as FNYEAQ. This CDR3 has 18 residues.

The chain couples TRBV12-3 or TRBV12-4 to TRBJ2-3; the D gene is possibly TRBD1 (5 bases). V gave up 5 bases and J gave up 6 bases, with 6 bases separating them. The CDR3 covers 11 residues. The CDR3 protein is CASSAGDTQYF. The DNA for the CDR3 is TGTGCCAGCAGTGCAGGGGATACGCAGTATTTT.

This rearrangement joins TRBV2 to TRBJ1-1; 10 bases are a match to TRBD1. V shed 2 bases, J shed 8 bases, and the junction held 8 bases outside the gene matches. Germline V gene lookup returns CDR1 SNHLY and CDR2 FYNNEI. The CDR3 runs 15 residues. CDR3 in amino acids: CASSEKRQGATEAFF. The CDR3 coding sequence is TGTGCCAGCAGTGAAAAGAGACAGGGGGCGACCGAAGCTTTCTTT.

This clone was counted a few times. This chain connects TRBV11-1 to TRBJ1-4; 7 bases line up with TRBD1. The germline CDR1 and CDR2 sequences are SGHAT and FQDESV (reference sequence). The ends lost 5 bases at V and 8 bases at J; junction bases unmatched: 14. The CDR3 length is 16 residues. CDR3 residues: CASSEPRATGVEKLFF. The CDR3 DNA follows: TGTGCCAGCAGCGAACCCCGAGCTACAGGGGTCGAAAAACTGTTTTTT.

This rearrangement joins TRBV2 to TRBJ2-5, with TRBD1 as a possible D gene (6 bases). Deletions cut 4 bases from V and 7 bases from J, with 13 bases between. The CDR3 has 13 residues. Per germline, CDR1 SNHLY and CDR2 FYNNEI. CDR3 sequence (DNA): TGTGCCAGCAGTGTGGACAGTGCTCCGACCCAGTACTTC. This codes for CASSVDSAPTQYF.

The gene calls are TRBV5-1 and TRBJ2-3; D unclear. Germline CDR1 reads SGHRS; CDR2 reads YFSETQ. The germline V and J ends were trimmed by 1 base and 2 bases, with 2 bases remaining between them. The CDR3 consists of 12 residues. CDR3 bases: TGCGCCAGCAGCTTGTCCACAGATACGCAGTATTTT. Residues: CASSLSTDTQYF.

The chain employs TRBV7-9 and TRBJ2-3, with 7 bases identical to TRBD2. Per the germline V gene, CDR1 is SEHNR and CDR2 is FQNEAQ (reference sequence). The trim removed 5 bases at V and 6 bases at J, leaving 11 bases unmatched. CDR3 size: 15 residues. CDR3 sequence (DNA): TGTGCCAGCAGCCCTAAAGGACTAGATGGGGATACGCAGTATTTT. Its translation is CASSPKGLDGDTQYF. The whole variable domain, remainder taken from reference TRBV7-9 and TRBJ2-3, is DTGVSQNPRHKITKRGQNVTFRCDPISEHNRLYWYRQTLGQGPEFLTYFQNEAQLEKSRLLSDRFSAERPKGSFSTLEIQRTEQGDSAMYLCASSPKGLDGDTQYFGPGTRLTVL.

The chain carries TRBV9 and TRBJ1-1; the match to TRBD1 covers 7 bases. V dropped 0 bases and J dropped 5; count of bases not matched to a gene: 4. The CDR3 runs 14 residues. The V gene's germline CDR1 is SGDLS and CDR2 YYNGEE. This chain's CDR3 is CASSVAQGVTEAFF. The CDR3, as DNA: TGTGCCAGCAGCGTAGCCCAGGGGGTTACTGAAGCTTTCTTT.

The chain is built from TRBV19 and TRBJ2-1; 8 bases map to TRBD2. The CDR3 totals 15 residues. The J segment lost 3 bases and the V segment lost 3 bases, leaving 4 bases of the junction unmatched. Germline V CDR1 and CDR2: LNHDA, SQIVND (reference sequence). This CDR3 reads CASSMGRGGYNEQFF. CDR3 nucleotide sequence: TGTGCCAGTAGTATGGGTCGGGGGGGCTACAATGAGCAGTTCTTC.